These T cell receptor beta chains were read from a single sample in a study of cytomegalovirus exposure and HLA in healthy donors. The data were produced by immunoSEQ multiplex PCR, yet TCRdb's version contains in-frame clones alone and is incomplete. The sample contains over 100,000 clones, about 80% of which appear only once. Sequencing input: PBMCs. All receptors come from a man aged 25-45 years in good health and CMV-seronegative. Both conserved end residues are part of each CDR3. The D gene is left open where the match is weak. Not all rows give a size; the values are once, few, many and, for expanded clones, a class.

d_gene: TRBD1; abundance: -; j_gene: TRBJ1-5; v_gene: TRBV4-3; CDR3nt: TGCGCCAGCAGCCAGAGACAGGGTAGTCAGCCCCAGCATTTT; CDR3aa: CASSQRQGSQPQHF
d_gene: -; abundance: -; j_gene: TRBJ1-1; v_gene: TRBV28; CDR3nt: TGTGCCAGCAGTTTACAAGGGGTCGGCACTGAAGCTTTCTTT; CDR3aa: CASSLQGVGTEAFF
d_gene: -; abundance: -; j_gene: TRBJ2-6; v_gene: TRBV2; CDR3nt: TGTGCCAGCACTCGACAGAGCTCTGGGGCCAACGTCCTGACTTTC; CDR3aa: CASTRQSSGANVLTF
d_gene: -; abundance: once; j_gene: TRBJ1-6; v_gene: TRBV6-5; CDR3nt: TGTGCCAGCAGTTATGGAGGGGAAAATTCACCCCTCCACTTT; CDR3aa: CASSYGGENSPLHF
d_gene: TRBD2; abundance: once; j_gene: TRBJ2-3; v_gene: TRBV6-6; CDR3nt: TGTGCCAGCAGTAGGACTAGCGGGTTAGATACGCAGTATTTT; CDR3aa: CASSRTSGLDTQYF
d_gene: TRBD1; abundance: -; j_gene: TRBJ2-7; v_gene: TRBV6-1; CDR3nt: TGTGCCAGCACGGAAGGGGGCAATGTAGCTTACGAGCAGTACTTC; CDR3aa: CASTEGGNVAYEQYF
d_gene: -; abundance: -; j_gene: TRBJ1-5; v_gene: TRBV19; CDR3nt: TGTGCCAGTAGTGAGACAGGTAATCAGCCCCAGCATTTT; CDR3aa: CASSETGNQPQHF
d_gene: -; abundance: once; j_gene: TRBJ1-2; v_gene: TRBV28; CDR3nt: TGTGCCAGCAGTGAGCAGGGGAACTATGGCTACACCTTC; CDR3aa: CASSEQGNYGYTF
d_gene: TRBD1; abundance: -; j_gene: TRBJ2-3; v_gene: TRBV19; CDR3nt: TGTGCCAGTAGGAGGCAGGGGGTTGGCACAGATACGCAGTATTTT; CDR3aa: CASRRQGVGTDTQYF
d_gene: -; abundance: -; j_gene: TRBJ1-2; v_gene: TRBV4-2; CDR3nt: TGTGCCAGCAGCCCCAGGGGTGGGAGGGAGGGCTATGGCTACACCTTC; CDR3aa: CASSPRGGREGYGYTF
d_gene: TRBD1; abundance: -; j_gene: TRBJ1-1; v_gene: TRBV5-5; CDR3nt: TGTGCCAGCAGCTATACAGGGGAAGAAGCTTTCTTT; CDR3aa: CASSYTGEEAFF
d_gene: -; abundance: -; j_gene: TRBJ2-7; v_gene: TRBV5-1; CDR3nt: TGCGCCAGCAGCTCTGGACTGGGAATCTACGAGCAGTACTTC; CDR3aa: CASSSGLGIYEQYF
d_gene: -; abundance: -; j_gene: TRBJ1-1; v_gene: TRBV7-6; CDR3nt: TGTGCCAGCAGCTTATTCTTCAACACTGAAGCTTTCTTT; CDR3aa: CASSLFFNTEAFF